The 14 T cell receptor beta chains reported below all come from one sample, sequenced in a study of shared clonotypes between healthy human individuals. The table came from immunoSEQ multiplex PCR; TCRdb's copy has only in-frame clones and leaves some out. The sample yields around 700,000 clones, around 92% seen once. The naive CD8 fraction comprised CD45RO-negative cells positively selected for CCR7 and excluded terminally differentiated effector memory CD45RA+ cells. Material: naive CD8+ T cells sorted from blood. The receptors were gathered from a man younger than 40 in good health.

The rearrangement uses TRBV28 and TRBJ1-4; 10 bases map to TRBD1. V lost 2 bases, J lost 7 bases, and 7 bases stayed unmatched. Per germline, CDR1 MDHEN and CDR2 SYDVKM. The CDR3 sequence is 16 residues long. CDR3 sequence (DNA): TGTGCCAGCAGTTTAACTTCGGGACAGGGGCCTGAAAAACTGTTTTTT. It translates to CASSLTSGQGPEKLFF.

J is TRBJ2-7 and V is TRBV5-4; 7 bases align to TRBD2. With V trimmed by 2 bases and J by 1 base, 9 bases remained unmatched. The CDR3 contains 16 residues. Germline-derived CDR1 and CDR2 are SGHNT and YYREEE (reference sequence). DNA for the CDR3: TGTGCCAGCAGCTTATCGCGGGGGACGGCTTCCTACGAGCAGTACTTC. Encoded protein: CASSLSRGTASYEQYF.

The V gene is TRBV19, the J gene TRBJ2-1, with 8 bases that match TRBD1. Trimming cost V 1 base and J 6 bases; bases outside gene matches: 5. The CDR3 contains 15 residues. Germline CDR1 is LNHDA and CDR2 is SQIVND (reference sequence). The CDR3: CASSIAVDRVNEQFF. The CDR3 nucleotides are TGTGCCAGTAGTATAGCCGTGGACAGGGTCAATGAGCAGTTCTTC.

This clone was picked up one time. V is TRBV28 and J is TRBJ2-7; 8 bases line up with TRBD2. The ends lost 3 bases at V and 6 bases at J; junction bases unmatched: 7. CDR3 length: 14 residues. The germline V gene encodes CDR1 MDHEN and CDR2 SYDVKM. CDR3 protein: CASSLAAGVTEQYF. The CDR3 DNA sequence: TGTGCCAGCAGTTTGGCAGCGGGAGTAACCGAGCAGTACTTC.

Details on this clone: Other DNA sequences in the sample encode the same CDR3. The chain couples TRBV9 to TRBJ2-3, with D tentatively TRBD2 (6 bases). The CDR3 loop spans 14 amino acids. Trimming removed 3 bases at V and 0 bases at J, with 8 bases between. Germline CDR1 is SGDLS and CDR2 is YYNGEE. The CDR3 DNA sequence: TGTGCCAGCAGCGATAGCGGAAGCACAGATACGCAGTATTTT. Its translation: CASSDSGSTDTQYF.

CDR3 residues: CSGGSSSYEQYF. In DNA form, the CDR3 reads TGCAGCGGCGGGTCCAGCTCCTACGAGCAGTACTTC. The chain carries TRBV29-1 and TRBJ2-7, with D possibly being TRBD2 (5 bases). From germline, CDR1 is SQVTM and CDR2 ANQGSEA. This CDR3 region has 12 residues. Trimming shortened V by 7 bases and J by 0 bases, and 10 bases separated the two germline ends.

This clone was seen only once. The chain has TRBV11-2 and TRBJ2-5, with D maybe TRBD2 (5 bases). The germline V gene encodes CDR1 SGHAT and CDR2 FQNNGV. The V end was cut by 0 bases, the J end by 7 bases, with 18 bases between. CDR3 length equals 16 residues. The CDR3 sequence: CASSLDGFVPSGTQYF. CDR3 DNA: TGTGCCAGCAGCTTAGATGGTTTCGTCCCAAGCGGGACCCAGTACTTC.

V gene TRBV14 combines with J gene TRBJ1-3; no clear D gene. This CDR3 region has 17 residues. V lost 2 bases and J 0 bases, leaving 14 bases between the germline ends. Per germline, CDR1 SGHDN and CDR2 FVKESK. The CDR3 nucleotides read TGTGCCAGCAGCCAATTGCACGGGGAAAGCTCTGGAAACACCATATATTTT. Its protein product is CASSQLHGESSGNTIYF.

The chain has TRBV7-9 and TRBJ2-1, with D unresolved. CDR1 and CDR2 from the germline V gene are SEHNR and FQNEAQ (reference sequence). V dropped 2 bases and J dropped 4 bases, with 12 bases sitting between them. The CDR3 covers 15 residues. This CDR3 reads CASSLREGIYNEQFF. CDR3 sequence (DNA): TGTGCCAGCAGCTTACGAGAAGGGATATACAATGAGCAGTTCTTC.

The J gene is TRBJ1-1, the V gene TRBV6-5, with D perhaps matching TRBD1 (5 bases). The germline V gene encodes CDR1 MNHEY and CDR2 SVGAGI. The CDR3 runs to 14 residues. The ends were cut back, 6 bases at V and 7 bases at J, with 18 bases in the middle. Here the CDR3 reads CASSPLNRGGEAFF. CDR3 nucleotide sequence: TGTGCCAGCAGCCCCCTGAATAGGGGAGGTGAAGCTTTCTTT.

The rearrangement joins TRBV6-5 to TRBJ2-5; no definite D call. The CDR3 length is 14 residues. V was pared by 5 bases and J by 0 bases, with 10 bases between. Per germline, CDR1 MNHEY and CDR2 SVGAGI. CDR3 nucleotides: TGTGCCAGCAGTACGGTGGCAGACCAAGAGACCCAGTACTTC. Encoded protein: CASSTVADQETQYF.

The rearrangement links TRBV7-9 to TRBJ2-2; D possibly corresponds to TRBD1 (6 bases). CDR3 length equals 17 residues. CDR1 and CDR2 (germline): SEHNR, FQNEAQ (reference sequence). Trimming took 5 bases from V and 4 from J, leaving 20 bases between them. The CDR3 is CASSPSTGTKTTGELFF. The CDR3 region has the DNA TGTGCCAGCAGCCCTAGCACCGGGACAAAGACCACCGGGGAGCTGTTTTTT.

The gene calls are TRBV7-2 and TRBJ1-5; D is unclear. The CDR3 is made up of 17 amino acids. The V and J ends lost 0 bases and 2 bases respectively, with 14 bases between them. Per the germline V gene, CDR1 is SGHTA and CDR2 is FQGNSA. The CDR3 sequence: CASSLAPWQLGNQPQHF. In DNA form, the CDR3 reads TGTGCCAGCAGCTTAGCGCCATGGCAGTTGGGCAATCAGCCCCAGCATTTT. Together with reference TRBV7-2 and TRBJ1-5, the CDR3 gives the full variable domain: GAGVSQSPSNKVTEKGKDVELRCDPISGHTALYWYRQSLGQGLEFLIYFQGNSAPDKSGLPSDRFSAERTGGSVSTLTIQRTQQEDSAVYLCASSLAPWQLGNQPQHFGDGTRLSIL.

The rearrangement joins TRBV27 to TRBJ2-7; 7 nucleotides match TRBD1. V shed 6 bases and J 4 bases; nucleotides not matched to a gene: 9. The CDR3 has 14 amino acids. The germline V gene has CDR1 MNHEY and CDR2 SMNVEV (reference sequence). In DNA, the CDR3 is TGTGCCAGCAGACCGGAGACAGGGTTGTACGAGCAGTACTTC. Translating gives CASRPETGLYEQYF.